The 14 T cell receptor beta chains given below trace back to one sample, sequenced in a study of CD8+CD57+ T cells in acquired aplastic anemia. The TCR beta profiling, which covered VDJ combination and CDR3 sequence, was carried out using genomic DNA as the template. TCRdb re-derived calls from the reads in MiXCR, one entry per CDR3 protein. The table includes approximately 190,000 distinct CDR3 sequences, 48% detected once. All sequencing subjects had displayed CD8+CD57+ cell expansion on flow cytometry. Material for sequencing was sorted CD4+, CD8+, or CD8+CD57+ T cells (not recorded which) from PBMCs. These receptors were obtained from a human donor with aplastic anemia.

The CDR3 region has the DNA TGCGCCACCCGGGAATCCGGCACAGATACGCAGTATTTT. It codes for CATRESGTDTQYF. This rearrangement joins TRBV10-1 to TRBJ2-3; D might be TRBD2 (5 bases). The CDR3 totals 13 residues. Germline V CDR1 and CDR2: WNHNN, SYGVQD (reference sequence). V lost 10 bases, J lost 1 base, and 12 bases lay in between.

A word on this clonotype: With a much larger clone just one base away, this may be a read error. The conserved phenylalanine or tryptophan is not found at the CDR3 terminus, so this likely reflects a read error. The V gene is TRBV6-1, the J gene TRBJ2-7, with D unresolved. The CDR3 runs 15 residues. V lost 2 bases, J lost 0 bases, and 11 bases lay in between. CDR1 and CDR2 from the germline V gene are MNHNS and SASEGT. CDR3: CASSEYRSSSYEQYS. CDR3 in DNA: TGTGCCAGCAGTGAATATAGGTCGTCCTCCTACGAGCAGTACTCC.

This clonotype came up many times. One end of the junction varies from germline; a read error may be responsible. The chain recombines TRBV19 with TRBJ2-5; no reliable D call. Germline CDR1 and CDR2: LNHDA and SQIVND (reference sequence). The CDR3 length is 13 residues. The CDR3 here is CASSPETQEAQYF. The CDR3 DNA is TGTGCCAGTAGCCCAGAAACCCAAGAGGCCCAGTACTTC.

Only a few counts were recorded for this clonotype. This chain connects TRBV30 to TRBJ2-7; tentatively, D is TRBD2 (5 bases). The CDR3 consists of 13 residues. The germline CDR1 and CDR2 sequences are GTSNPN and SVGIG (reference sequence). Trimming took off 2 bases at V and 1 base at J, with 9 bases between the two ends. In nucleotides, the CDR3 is TGTGCCTGGAGTCTGGTAGCGTCCTACGAGCAGTACTTC. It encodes CAWSLVASYEQYF.

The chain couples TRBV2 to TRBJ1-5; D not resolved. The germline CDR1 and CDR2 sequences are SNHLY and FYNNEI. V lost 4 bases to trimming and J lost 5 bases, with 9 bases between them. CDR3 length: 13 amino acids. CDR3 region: CASSVGTHQPQHF. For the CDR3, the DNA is TGTGCCAGCAGTGTGGGAACCCATCAGCCCCAGCATTTT.

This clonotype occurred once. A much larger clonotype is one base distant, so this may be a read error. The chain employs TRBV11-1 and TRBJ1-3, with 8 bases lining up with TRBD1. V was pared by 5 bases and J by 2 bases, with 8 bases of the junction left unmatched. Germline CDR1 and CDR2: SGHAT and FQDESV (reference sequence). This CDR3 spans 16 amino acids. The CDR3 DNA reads TGTGCCAGCAGCAGACAGGGGAGAGTTACTGGAAACACCATATATTTT. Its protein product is CASSRQGRVTGNTIYF.

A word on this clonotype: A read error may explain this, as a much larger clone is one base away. The CDR3 bases are TGTGCCAGCAGTGAGCTGGGGGCTTATAATTCACCCCTCCACTTT. Translation gives CASSELGAYNSPLHF. This chain uses TRBV6-1 with TRBJ1-6; a possible D gene is TRBD1 (6 bases). The CDR3 has 15 amino acids. V was pared by 3 bases and J by 4 bases, with 10 bases between. In germline, CDR1 is MNHNS, CDR2 SASEGT.

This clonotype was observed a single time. CDR3 protein: CASSLVWTGGADTQYF. In DNA form, the CDR3 reads TGTGCCAGCAGCTTAGTTTGGACAGGGGGCGCAGATACGCAGTATTTT. The chain is built from TRBV11-2 and TRBJ2-3; TRBD1 aligns across 11 bases. The CDR3 covers 16 residues. J lost 4 bases, V lost 1 base, and 4 bases had no gene match. Per the germline V gene, CDR1 is SGHAT and CDR2 is FQNNGV.

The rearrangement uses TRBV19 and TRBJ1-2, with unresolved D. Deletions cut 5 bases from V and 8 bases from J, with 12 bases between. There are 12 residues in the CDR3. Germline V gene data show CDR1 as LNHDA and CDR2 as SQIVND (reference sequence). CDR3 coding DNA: TGTGCCAGTAGTGAGGGAGGCTGGGGCTACACCTTC. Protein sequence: CASSEGGWGYTF.

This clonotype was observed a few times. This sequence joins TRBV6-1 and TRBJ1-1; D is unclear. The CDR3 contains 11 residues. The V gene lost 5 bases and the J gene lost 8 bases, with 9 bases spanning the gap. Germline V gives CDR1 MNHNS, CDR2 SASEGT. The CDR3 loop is CASSFSKEAFF. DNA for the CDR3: TGTGCCAGCAGTTTTTCCAAGGAAGCTTTCTTT.

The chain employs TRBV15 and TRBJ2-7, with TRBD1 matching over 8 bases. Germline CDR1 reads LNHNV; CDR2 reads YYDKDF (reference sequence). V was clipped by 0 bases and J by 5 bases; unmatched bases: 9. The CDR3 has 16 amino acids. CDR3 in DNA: TGTGCCACCAGCAGAGATCGCGGGACAGGTCGACACGAGCAGTACTTC. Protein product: CATSRDRGTGRHEQYF.

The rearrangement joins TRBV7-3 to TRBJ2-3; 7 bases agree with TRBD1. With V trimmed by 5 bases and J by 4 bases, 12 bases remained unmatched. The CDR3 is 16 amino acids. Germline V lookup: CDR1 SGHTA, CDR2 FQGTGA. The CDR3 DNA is TGTGCCAGCAGCAAGCGACAGGGTCATGGTGCAGATACGCAGTATTTT. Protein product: CASSKRQGHGADTQYF. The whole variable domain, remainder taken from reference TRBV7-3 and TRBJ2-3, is GAGVSQTPSNKVTEKGKYVELRCDPISGHTALYWYRQSLGQGPEFLIYFQGTGAADDSGLPNDRFFAVRPEGSVSTLKIQRTERGDSAVYLCASSKRQGHGADTQYFGPGTRLTVL.

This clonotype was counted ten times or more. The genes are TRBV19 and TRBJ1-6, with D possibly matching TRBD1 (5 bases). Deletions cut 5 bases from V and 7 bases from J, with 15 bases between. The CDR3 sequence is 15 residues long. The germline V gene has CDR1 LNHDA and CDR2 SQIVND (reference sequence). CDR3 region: CASSRRGQRNSPLHF. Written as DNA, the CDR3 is TGTGCCAGTAGTCGTCGGGGCCAACGAAATTCACCCCTCCACTTT.

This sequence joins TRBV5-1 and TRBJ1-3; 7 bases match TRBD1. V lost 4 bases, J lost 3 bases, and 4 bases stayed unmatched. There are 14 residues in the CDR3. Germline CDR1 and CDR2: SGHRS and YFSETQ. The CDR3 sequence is CASSQGQLGNTIYF. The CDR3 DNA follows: TGCGCCAGCAGCCAGGGACAGCTTGGAAACACCATATATTTT.